Listed below are T cell receptor beta chains from one sample, sequenced in a study of T cell repertoires in cytomegalovirus infection. One entry per CDR3 protein results from TCRdb running MiXCR on the reads. The sample holds approximately 180,000 distinct CDR3 sequences; about a tenth are singletons and the top ten take about 5%. The sequenced material came from PBMCs. The receptor source for this set is a human donor in good health (CMV status not recorded). Some clones in this sample may be carry-over from other donors' samples. Both conserved end residues are part of each CDR3.

V	J	CDR3
TRBV5-1	TRBJ2-1	CASSFTSGLDSYNEQFF
TRBV5-6	TRBJ2-5	CASRNTSGRRETQYF
TRBV7-9	TRBJ1-1	CASSHQGAGTEAFF
TRBV28	TRBJ1-4	CASSLGAARKLFF
TRBV7-2	TRBJ2-3	CASSLDRQGAQDF
TRBV28	TRBJ1-3	CASSLGLKSSGNTIYF
TRBV7-9	TRBJ2-5	CASGSRDPQEETQYF
TRBV11-2	TRBJ1-1	CASSILGGAEAFF
TRBV7-2	TRBJ2-3	CASSPRRLAGSTDTQYF
TRBV12-3/TRBV12-4	TRBJ2-1	CASSSPGTGGNEQFF
TRBV11-1	TRBJ1-6	CASSYTGSSSPLHF
TRBV28	TRBJ1-2	CASSFGVGGYGYTF
TRBV19	TRBJ1-5	CASSSGNQPQHF
TRBV7-2	TRBJ1-5	CASSFGTGDRQPQHF
TRBV6-1	TRBJ2-1	CASSDGSSYNEQFF
TRBV12-5	TRBJ2-7	CASGLVRDRDEQYF
TRBV25-1	TRBJ1-6	CATAGTGISYNSPLHF
TRBV20-1	TRBJ1-6	CSADRGGPGSPLHF
TRBV7-2	TRBJ1-2	CASSFLYGYTF
TRBV7-6	TRBJ2-7	CASSLATSYEQYF
TRBV29-1	TRBJ1-1	CSVDSSAGTLAFF
TRBV29-1	TRBJ2-2	CSVAPSGGTGELFF
TRBV7-2	TRBJ2-7	CASSREGRLYEQYF
TRBV7-2	TRBJ1-4	CASSLGGEKLFF
TRBV4-3	TRBJ2-7	CASSPPRDYTAYEQYF
TRBV2	TRBJ2-2	CASSEAGQGVTGELFF
TRBV7-2	TRBJ2-2	CASSSRWQGELFF
TRBV20-1	TRBJ1-6	CSARDRGLASPLHF